This T cell receptor beta chain was identified during a study of T cells in Graves' hyperthyroidism and ophthalmopathy. RNA transcripts yielded amplified TCR beta CDR3 regions. Initially, a first-round RT-PCR of the TCR CDR3 employed the HTBI primer set. Via MiXCR, TCRdb re-called the multiplex PCR reads, giving one row per CDR3 protein. The sample comprises 350,000 to 400,000 distinct CDR3 sequences, under 15% of which are singletons, and approximately 29% rests with the top ten. Many counts were recorded for this clonotype. The antigen is undetermined. Germline CDR1 MDHEN, CDR2 SYDVKM. The V gene end was trimmed by 2 bases and the J gene end by 0 bases; junction bases not matched to a gene: 3. This CDR3 has 15 amino acids. General study findings and limits: Ophthalmopathy was model-predicted a median roughly 6.3 months pre-onset. Ophthalmopathy stood apart from stable hyperthyroidism in a 13 V-J model.

Newly diagnosed patients aged 18 to 65 had hyperthyroidism of under 2 months' duration. This TCR came from a woman in her thirties with Graves' hyperthyroidism. Input material: blood. The chain carries TRBV28 and TRBJ2-7, with TRBD2 identical over 8 bases. The CDR3 region is CASSLHAGGSYEQYF. The CDR3, as DNA: TGTGCCAGCAGTTTACATGCGGGGGGCTCCTACGAGCAGTACTTC.